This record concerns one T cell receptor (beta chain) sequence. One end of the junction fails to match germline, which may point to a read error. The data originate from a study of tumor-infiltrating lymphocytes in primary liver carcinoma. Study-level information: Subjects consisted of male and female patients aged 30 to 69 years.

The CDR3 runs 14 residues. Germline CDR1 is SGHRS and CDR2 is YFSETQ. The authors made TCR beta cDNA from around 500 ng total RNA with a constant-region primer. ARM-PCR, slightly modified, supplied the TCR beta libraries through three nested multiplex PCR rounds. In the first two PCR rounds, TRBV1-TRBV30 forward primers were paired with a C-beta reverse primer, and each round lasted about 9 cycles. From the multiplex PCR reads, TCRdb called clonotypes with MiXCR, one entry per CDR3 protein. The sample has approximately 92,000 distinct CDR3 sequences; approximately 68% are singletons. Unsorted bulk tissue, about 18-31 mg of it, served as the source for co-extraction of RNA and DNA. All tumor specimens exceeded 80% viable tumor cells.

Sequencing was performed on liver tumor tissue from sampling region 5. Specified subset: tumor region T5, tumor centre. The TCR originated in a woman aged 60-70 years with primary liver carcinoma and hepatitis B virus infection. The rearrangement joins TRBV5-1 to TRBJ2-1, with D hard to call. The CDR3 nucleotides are TGCGCCACCAGCCTGCTTAGTGGCTACAATGAGCAGTTCTTC. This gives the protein CATSLLSGYNEQFF. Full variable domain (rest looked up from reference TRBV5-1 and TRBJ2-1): KAGVTQTPRYLIKTRGQQVTLSCSPISGHRSVSWYQQTPGQGLQFLFEYFSETQRNKGNFPGRFSGRQFSNSRSEMNVSTLELGDSALYLCATSLLSGYNEQFFGPGTRLTVL.